This entry lists 24 T cell receptor beta chains sequenced from one sample in a study of blood T cell repertoires in COVID-19. The assay was immunoSEQ multiplex PCR, and TCRdb's table has in-frame clones only and misses some. This table holds fewer than 300,000 clones, about 89% found once. Input material: peripheral blood. These receptors came from a middle-aged man who had recovered from COVID-19.

This chain connects TRBV4-3 to TRBJ1-1, with D perhaps matching TRBD1 (5 bases). Trimming left V 1 base short and J 1 base short, with 10 bases between. Germline CDR1 and CDR2: LGHNA and YSLEER. The CDR3 has 15 amino acids. The CDR3, as DNA: TGCGCCAGCAGCCAAGCCCGCGGGGCGAACACTGAAGCTTTCTTT. Amino acid sequence: CASSQARGANTEAFF.

The chain couples TRBV7-2 to TRBJ1-2; the D gene is possibly TRBD1 (5 bases). CDR3 length equals 14 residues. Germline V gene lookup returns CDR1 SGHTA and CDR2 FQGNSA. Trimming took 2 bases from V and 7 from J, leaving 14 bases between them. This CDR3 is CASSLSPVQGGYTF. In nucleotides, the CDR3 is TGTGCCAGCAGCTTAAGCCCGGTCCAGGGTGGCTACACCTTC.

The V gene is TRBV2, the J gene TRBJ2-1, with D possibly matching TRBD2 (6 bases). The V end lost 8 bases, the J end lost 15 bases, and 20 bases lay between the germline ends. This CDR3 is 12 amino acids long. The germline CDR1 and CDR2 sequences are SNHLY and FYNNEI. This CDR3 reads CASGENGRRAFF. Here the CDR3 DNA reads TGTGCCAGCGGGGAGAACGGGAGAAGGGCGTTCTTC.

This clone was detected once. The rearrangement links TRBV18 to TRBJ1-5; D is uncertain. Trimming removed 3 bases at V and 2 bases at J, with 14 bases between. The CDR3 totals 16 residues. Germline V gives CDR1 KGHSH, CDR2 LQKENI. The CDR3 protein is CASSPSGGAGNQPQHF. As DNA, the CDR3 is TGTGCCAGCTCACCTTCAGGAGGTGCAGGCAATCAGCCCCAGCATTTT. Using reference TRBV18 and TRBJ1-5 for the parts outside the CDR3, the full variable domain is NAGVMQNPRHLVRRRGQEARLRCSPMKGHSHVYWYRQLPEEGLKFMVYLQKENIIDESGMPKERFSAEFPKEGPSILRIQQVVRGDSAAYFCASSPSGGAGNQPQHFGDGTRLSIL.

The chain links TRBV5-5 to TRBJ1-5; 8 nucleotides align to TRBD1. The CDR3 spans 15 residues. The J segment lost 6 bases and the V segment lost 0 bases, leaving 5 bases of the junction unmatched. CDR1 and CDR2 (germline): SGHKS, YYEKEE (reference sequence). The DNA for the CDR3 is TGTGCCAGCAGCTTGGGAGCAGGGGGCCCTCAGCCCCAGCATTTT. Translated: CASSLGAGGPQPQHF.

This clone was observed once. The chain recombines TRBV6-5 with TRBJ1-2; D is undetermined. The V and J ends lost 8 bases and 8 bases respectively, with 15 bases between them. Germline V gene data show CDR1 as MNHEY and CDR2 as SVGAGI. This CDR3 comprises 12 residues. The CDR3 reads CASGEGWVGYTF. CDR3 bases: TGTGCCAGCGGAGAGGGCTGGGTAGGCTACACCTTC.

This chain links TRBV11-2 with TRBJ1-2, with TRBD1 matching 8 bases. V was clipped by 7 bases and J by 6 bases; unmatched bases: 4. The germline V gene encodes CDR1 SGHAT and CDR2 FQNNGV. The CDR3 is 12 residues long. The CDR3 loop reads CASNQGAHGYTF. The CDR3 DNA reads TGTGCCAGCAACCAGGGGGCTCATGGCTACACCTTC.

This clone has a handful of counts. The rearrangement uses TRBV5-1 and TRBJ2-3, with TRBD1 as a possible D gene (6 bases). V was pared by 3 bases and J by 7 bases, with 12 bases between. Germline CDR1 reads SGHRS; CDR2 reads YFSETQ. The CDR3 extends over 13 amino acids. This CDR3 reads CASSSQQGNTQYF. For the CDR3, the DNA is TGCGCCAGCAGCTCCCAACAGGGAAATACGCAGTATTTT.

The V call is TRBV7-8, the J call TRBJ1-2, with TRBD1 matching over 8 bases. CDR1 is SGHVS, CDR2 FQNEAQ, per germline. The CDR3 loop spans 15 amino acids. Trimming cost V 5 bases and J 7 bases; bases outside gene matches: 12. CDR3 sequence reads: CASSPLAGQGAGYTF. CDR3 in DNA: TGTGCCAGCAGCCCCCTGGCGGGGCAGGGGGCTGGCTACACCTTC. Full variable domain (outside the CDR3, taken from reference TRBV7-8 and TRBJ1-2): GAGVSQSPRYKVAKRGQDVALRCDPISGHVSLFWYQQALGQGPEFLTYFQNEAQLDKSGLPSDRFFAERPEGSVSTLKIQRTQQEDSAVYLCASSPLAGQGAGYTFGSGTRLTVV.

V gene TRBV30 combines with J gene TRBJ2-7; perhaps TRBD2 as D (6 bases). From germline, CDR1 is GTSNPN and CDR2 SVGIG (reference sequence). The ends were cut back, 2 bases at V and 1 base at J, with 15 bases in the middle. The CDR3 length is 15 residues. Written as DNA, the CDR3 is TGTGCCTGGAGTATGGGGGGTAGCGCATCCTACGAGCAGTACTTC. Translated, it gives CAWSMGGSASYEQYF.

The chain carries TRBV10-3 and TRBJ2-7, with a weak D call TRBD1 (5 bases). Germline values: CDR1 ENHRY, CDR2 SYGVKD. V lost 2 bases and J lost 4, with 9 bases in between. The CDR3 covers 13 residues. The CDR3 spells CAISEGRVYEQYF. The CDR3 DNA sequence: TGTGCCATCAGTGAGGGCAGGGTGTACGAGCAGTACTTC.

The chain links TRBV4-1 to TRBJ2-7, with 8 bases that match TRBD1. Germline CDR1 is MGHRA and CDR2 is YSYEKL. The CDR3 length is 15 residues. V was pared by 1 base and J by 2 bases, with 4 bases of the junction left unmatched. The CDR3 sequence: CASSQAQTGAYEQYF. The DNA for the CDR3 is TGCGCCAGCAGCCAAGCCCAGACAGGGGCCTACGAGCAGTACTTC.

This sequence joins TRBV12-5 and TRBJ2-1; 7 bases match TRBD1. The CDR3 has 16 residues. Trimming took 3 bases from V and 6 from J; bases not matched to a gene: 11. The germline V gene encodes CDR1 LGHNT and CDR2 FRNRAP. The CDR3 DNA follows: TGTGCTAGTGGTTTAATTCCTCCCGGACAGGCCAATGAGCAGTTCTTC. It specifies CASGLIPPGQANEQFF.

The chain combines TRBV7-9 with TRBJ1-1; no reliable D call. This CDR3 is built from 14 residues. Looked up from germline, CDR1 is SEHNR and CDR2 is FQNEAQ (reference sequence). Trimming cost V 5 bases and J 3 bases, with 13 bases left between them. The CDR3 DNA sequence: TGTGCCAGCAGCCCCACGGACTGGGACACTGAAGCTTTCTTT. It specifies CASSPTDWDTEAFF.

The V and J genes are TRBV27 and TRBJ2-1; 8 bases are shared with TRBD1. V was pared by 1 base and J by 4 bases, with 6 bases of the junction left unmatched. Germline assignment: CDR1 MNHEY and CDR2 SMNVEV (reference sequence). The length of the CDR3 is 16 residues. The CDR3 DNA reads as TGTGCCAGCAGTTTATATCAGGGGGCGGTTTACAATGAGCAGTTCTTC. The encoded protein is CASSLYQGAVYNEQFF.

This clone was observed a single time. The chain combines TRBV10-3 with TRBJ2-3; the match to TRBD1 covers 8 bases. This CDR3 spans 14 amino acids. Germline assignment: CDR1 ENHRY and CDR2 SYGVKD. The junction had 7 bases not matched to a gene; V was cut back by 6 bases and J by 5 bases. This chain's CDR3 is CAISRQGIVDTQYF. The CDR3 bases are TGTGCCATCAGCAGACAGGGGATAGTAGATACGCAGTATTTT.

The chain has TRBV7-2 and TRBJ2-7; 9 bases map to TRBD1. There are 16 residues in the CDR3. After removal of 4 bases from V and 3 bases from J, the junction contained 10 bases not matched to a gene. In germline, CDR1 is SGHTA, CDR2 FQGNSA. The CDR3 here is CASSSGGDRVNYEQYF. CDR3 sequence (DNA): TGTGCCAGCAGCTCTGGAGGGGACAGGGTAAACTACGAGCAGTACTTC.

The chain combines TRBV6-6 with TRBJ1-6, with D tentatively TRBD1 (5 bases). CDR1 and CDR2 (germline): MNHNY, SVGAGI (reference sequence). CDR3 length equals 16 residues. V lost 0 bases and J 4 bases, leaving 10 bases between the germline ends. The CDR3 DNA reads TGTGCCAGCAGTTACTCCCAGGGTCGGTATAATTCACCCCTCCACTTT. Translated: CASSYSQGRYNSPLHF.

This chain connects TRBV7-2 to TRBJ1-2, with D possibly TRBD1 on 5 matching bases. V was cut by 6 bases and J by 6 bases, with 17 bases left in between. This CDR3 has 14 residues. Germline lookup yields CDR1 SGHTA and CDR2 FQGNSA. CDR3 in DNA: TGTGCCAGCAGGCCCCAGTGGGGCGCAAATGGCTACACCTTC. Its translation is CASRPQWGANGYTF.

The CDR3 DNA sequence: TGTGCCACCAGCAGAGATCTACCAGGGGGTTCAGGGCAAGGCTACACCTTC. This translates into CATSRDLPGGSGQGYTF. The rearrangement links TRBV15 to TRBJ1-2, with TRBD1 matching 7 bases. V gave up 0 bases and J gave up 8 bases; unmatched junction bases: 15. The CDR3 length is 17 residues. Germline loops: CDR1 LNHNV, CDR2 YYDKDF (reference sequence).

V usage is TRBV3-1 (or the pseudogene TRBV3-2) and J usage is TRBJ1-4; 7 bases are shared with TRBD1. Germline V gene lookup returns CDR1 LGHDT and CDR2 YNNKEL (reference sequence). Trimming took 1 base from V and 0 from J; bases not matched to a gene: 2. CDR3 length equals 16 residues. Here the CDR3 DNA reads TGTGCCAGCAGCCAAGGGACAGGTTCAACTAATGAAAAACTGTTTTTT. Its protein is CASSQGTGSTNEKLFF.

CDR3 region: CASSLAGGWSEQFF. CDR3 bases: TGTGCCAGCAGTTTAGCGGGAGGCTGGTCCGAGCAGTTCTTC. The chain has TRBV2 and TRBJ2-1, with TRBD2 matching 10 bases. Per germline, CDR1 SNHLY and CDR2 FYNNEI. Trimming at V came to 5 bases and at J to 10 bases, leaving 8 bases not matched to a gene. CDR3 length: 14 amino acids.

The chain recombines TRBV19 with TRBJ1-5, with TRBD1 identical over 7 bases. CDR3 length equals 14 residues. The germline gives CDR1 LNHDA, CDR2 SQIVND (reference sequence). The V segment lost 3 bases and the J segment 2 bases; nucleotides outside the gene matches: 1. CDR3 in amino acids: CASSIGQGNQPQHF. The CDR3 region has the DNA TGTGCCAGTAGTATTGGACAGGGCAATCAGCCCCAGCATTTT.

The gene calls are TRBV5-4 and TRBJ1-2, with D possibly matching TRBD1 (6 bases). The germline V and J ends were trimmed by 4 bases and 3 bases, with 16 bases remaining between them. Looked up from germline, CDR1 is SGHNT and CDR2 is YYREEE (reference sequence). The CDR3 is made up of 15 amino acids. This CDR3 is CASSRPTGLYYGYTF. The CDR3 coding sequence is TGTGCCAGCAGCCGACCCACAGGGTTATACTATGGCTACACCTTC.